This passage covers 24 T cell receptor beta chains from one sample sequenced in a study of chemoradiotherapy in HPV16-positive cancers. This table comes from immunoSEQ multiplex PCR, and its TCRdb copy is limited to in-frame clones, with some not included. The repertoire includes about 24,000 clones, 80% to 95% of them detected once, and 15% to 20% sits in the top ten. Specimen: blood, collected from a patient who underwent chemoradiotherapy. These receptors were obtained from a human donor with HPV-associated anogenital cancer.

The table lists this clone with a count of one. V usage is TRBV5-1 and J usage is TRBJ2-7; 14 positions match TRBD2. Per germline, CDR1 SGHRS and CDR2 YFSETQ. V lost 4 bases to trimming and J lost 5 bases; unmatched junction nucleotides: 5. The CDR3 sequence is 15 residues long. In DNA, the CDR3 is TGCGCCAGCAGCCCGGGACTAGCGGGAGTTCACGAGCAGTACTTC. It yields the protein CASSPGLAGVHEQYF.

The J gene is TRBJ2-7, the V gene TRBV6-5; tentatively, D is TRBD1 (6 bases). In germline, CDR1 is MNHEY, CDR2 SVGAGI. This CDR3 is built from 13 residues. Trimming cost V 3 bases and J 7 bases, with 13 bases left between them. This CDR3 reads CASSYSGQIEQYF. The CDR3 DNA follows: TGTGCCAGCAGTTATTCCGGACAGATTGAGCAGTACTTC.

This clone was seen a single time. This sequence joins TRBV5-8 and TRBJ2-1; 10 bases agree with TRBD2. Looked up from germline, CDR1 is SGHTS and CDR2 is YDEGEE. With 4 bases clipped from V and 8 bases from J, the junction kept 9 bases outside the gene matches. This CDR3 has 15 amino acids. The CDR3 here is CASSQGAGGPYEQFF. The CDR3 DNA is TGTGCCAGCAGCCAAGGAGCGGGAGGGCCTTATGAGCAGTTCTTC.

The V call is TRBV5-4, the J call TRBJ2-7, with no clear D. This CDR3 contains 14 residues. Germline loops: CDR1 SGHNT, CDR2 YYREEE (reference sequence). V lost 2 bases to trimming and J lost 7 bases, with 16 bases between them. The CDR3 region is CASSLDTSSWEQYF. In nucleotides, the CDR3 is TGTGCCAGCAGCTTAGACACTTCCTCGTGGGAGCAGTACTTC.

V is TRBV14 and J is TRBJ2-7; no clear D. The V end lost 0 bases, the J end lost 2 bases, and 11 bases lay between the germline ends. The CDR3 extends over 15 amino acids. Germline V lookup: CDR1 SGHDN, CDR2 FVKESK. CDR3 protein: CASSQELAPTYEQYF. Written as DNA, the CDR3 is TGTGCCAGCAGCCAAGAATTAGCCCCGACCTACGAGCAGTACTTC.

The chain combines TRBV7-3 with TRBJ2-5; 9 nucleotides agree with TRBD2. V gave up 1 base and J gave up 4 bases; unmatched junction bases: 7. This CDR3 comprises 16 residues. Germline V gene data show CDR1 as SGHTA and CDR2 as FQGTGA. The chain's CDR3 is CASSLKILAGPETQYF. The CDR3 nucleotides are TGTGCCAGCAGCTTAAAGATTCTAGCGGGGCCAGAGACCCAGTACTTC.

The chain employs TRBV4-1 and TRBJ2-1, with 8 bases fitting TRBD2. The CDR3 is 16 residues long. Trimming removed 0 bases from V and 5 bases from J; junction bases left unmatched: 6. Germline V gene sequence: CDR1 MGHRA, CDR2 YSYEKL. Here the CDR3 DNA reads TGCGCCAGCAGCCAAGATAGCGCGGGAGGACACAATGAGCAGTTCTTC. It is translated as CASSQDSAGGHNEQFF.

V gene TRBV7-2 combines with J gene TRBJ2-7; 7 bases agree with TRBD1. The CDR3 extends over 14 amino acids. The germline V gene has CDR1 SGHTA and CDR2 FQGNSA. V lost 5 bases to trimming and J lost 3 bases; unmatched junction nucleotides: 7. The CDR3 nucleotides are TGTGCCAGCAGCGTAACCGGGACAGTCTACGAGCAGTACTTC. Its protein product is CASSVTGTVYEQYF.

The chain uses TRBV28 and TRBJ2-5, with D uncertain. Germline CDR1 and CDR2: MDHEN and SYDVKM. V was cut by 8 bases and J by 4 bases, with 11 bases left in between. The CDR3 sequence is 12 residues long. CDR3 protein: CASLGPPETQYF. In nucleotides, the CDR3 is TGTGCCAGCCTTGGGCCCCCAGAGACCCAGTACTTC.

This chain links TRBV6-5 with TRBJ2-7, with D maybe TRBD2 (6 bases). Per germline, CDR1 MNHEY and CDR2 SVGAGI. Trimming shortened V by 4 bases and J by 2 bases, and 15 bases separated the two germline ends. The length of the CDR3 is 15 residues. DNA of the CDR3: TGTGCCAGCAGTTCTACCGGGAGCATTCCCTACGAGCAGTACTTC. As protein: CASSSTGSIPYEQYF.

V and J are TRBV5-1 and TRBJ2-2, with D maybe TRBD1 (5 bases). The V gene lost 0 bases and the J gene lost 0 bases, with 9 bases spanning the gap. This CDR3 region has 16 residues. Germline V gene data show CDR1 as SGHRS and CDR2 as YFSETQ. CDR3 DNA: TGCGCCAGCAGCTTGGGGGTAGGGGCGAACACCGGGGAGCTGTTTTTT. Amino acid sequence: CASSLGVGANTGELFF.

CDR3 sequence: CASSQSDRPYEQYF. CDR3 DNA sequence: TGCGCCAGCAGTCAATCCGACAGGCCCTACGAGCAGTACTTC. V is TRBV23-1 and J is TRBJ2-7; tentative D call: TRBD1 (6 bases). TRBV23-1 is an open reading frame whose function is uncertain. The V and J ends lost 0 bases and 2 bases respectively, with 8 bases between them. CDR3 length: 14 residues.

The gene calls are TRBV7-2 and TRBJ2-5, with D maybe TRBD2 (6 bases). The V gene lost 1 base and the J gene lost 2 bases, with 11 bases spanning the gap. This CDR3 is 15 amino acids long. The V gene's germline CDR1 is SGHTA and CDR2 FQGNSA. The CDR3 protein is CASSLVADPQETQYF. The CDR3 nucleotides read TGTGCCAGCAGCTTAGTAGCGGACCCTCAAGAGACCCAGTACTTC.

This chain links TRBV28 with TRBJ2-5, with TRBD2 matching 14 bases. The V segment lost 5 bases and the J segment 2 bases; nucleotides outside the gene matches: 4. Germline CDR1 is MDHEN and CDR2 is SYDVKM. The length of the CDR3 is 16 residues. The CDR3 sequence: CASSPRLAGGQETQYF. CDR3 coding DNA: TGTGCCAGCAGTCCCAGACTAGCGGGAGGGCAAGAGACCCAGTACTTC.

The chain carries TRBV7-2 and TRBJ2-5; a possible D gene is TRBD1 (5 bases). Trimming pared 4 bases from V and 5 bases from J, leaving 11 bases between. Germline lookup yields CDR1 SGHTA and CDR2 FQGNSA. The length of the CDR3 is 13 residues. The CDR3 spells CASSWGPRETQYF. The CDR3 DNA follows: TGTGCCAGCAGCTGGGGCCCCCGGGAGACCCAGTACTTC.

The chain is built from TRBV5-4 and TRBJ2-7; TRBD2 matches 14 bases. The J segment lost 3 bases and the V segment lost 4 bases, leaving 15 bases of the junction unmatched. Germline V gives CDR1 SGHNT, CDR2 YYREEE (reference sequence). The CDR3 runs 19 residues. In nucleotides, the CDR3 is TGTGCCAGCAGCCACCAGGGACTAGCGGGGGTGAGACCGTACTACGAGCAGTACTTC. Residues: CASSHQGLAGVRPYYEQYF.

CDR3 coding DNA: TGCGCCAGCAGCCCCGGGACAGGGGGGAACGGACGGCCCCAGCATTTT. Encoded protein: CASSPGTGGNGRPQHF. This chain connects TRBV5-1 to TRBJ1-5; 11 bases agree with TRBD1. Germline trimming cut 4 bases from V and 9 bases from J; bases unmatched to any gene: 12. The V gene's germline CDR1 is SGHRS and CDR2 YFSETQ. The CDR3 length is 16 residues.

This chain links TRBV4-3 with TRBJ2-1; the D gene could be TRBD1 or TRBD2 (5 bases each). Per the germline V gene, CDR1 is LGHNA and CDR2 is YSLEER. The V and J ends lost 1 base and 0 bases respectively, with 16 bases between them. The CDR3 totals 18 residues. The CDR3 protein is CASSQGGREGLSYNEQFF. DNA for the CDR3: TGCGCCAGCAGCCAAGGGGGACGTGAGGGGCTCTCCTACAATGAGCAGTTCTTC.

The rearrangement joins TRBV9 to TRBJ2-3; a weak D match, TRBD2 (5 bases). This CDR3 has 14 residues. V lost 0 bases to trimming and J lost 1 base, with 6 bases between them. The V gene's germline CDR1 is SGDLS and CDR2 YYNGEE. CDR3 nucleotides: TGTGCCAGCAGCGTAGTTAGCGGCACAGATACGCAGTATTTT. Its protein product is CASSVVSGTDTQYF.

This rearrangement joins TRBV27 to TRBJ1-5, with 8 bases lining up with TRBD1. After removal of 5 bases from V and 5 bases from J, the junction contained 5 bases not matched to a gene. The CDR3 is 14 residues long. Germline CDR1 MNHEY, CDR2 SMNVEV (reference sequence). CDR3 DNA: TGTGCCAGCAGTGTTGACAGGGGCCATCAGCCCCAGCATTTT. It translates to CASSVDRGHQPQHF.

The CDR3 region has the DNA TGCGCCAGCAGAGACTCGACAGGGATCACCGGGGAGCTGTTTTTT. Its translation: CASRDSTGITGELFF. V usage is TRBV5-1 and J usage is TRBJ2-2; 7 bases map to TRBD1. This CDR3 has 15 amino acids. V shed 5 bases and J 4 bases; nucleotides not matched to a gene: 8. CDR1 and CDR2 (germline): SGHRS, YFSETQ.

The chain combines TRBV14 with TRBJ2-7; no reliable D call. The CDR3 totals 18 residues. Germline V gene lookup returns CDR1 SGHDN and CDR2 FVKESK. V dropped 0 bases and J dropped 4 bases, with 22 bases sitting between them. CDR3 sequence reads: CASSQESQTQGPPYEQYF. As DNA, the CDR3 is TGTGCCAGCAGCCAAGAGAGTCAGACTCAAGGGCCCCCTTACGAGCAGTACTTC.

In its sample, this clone was seen once. The chain joins TRBV7-8 to TRBJ2-3; 12 bases line up with TRBD2. CDR3 length: 16 amino acids. The V gene end was trimmed by 5 bases and the J gene end by 4 bases; junction bases not matched to a gene: 7. CDR1 is SGHVS and CDR2 is FQNEAQ in the germline V gene. The CDR3 DNA is TGTGCCAGCAGCCGGACGACTAGCGGGAGAGCAGATACGCAGTATTTT. As protein: CASSRTTSGRADTQYF.

This clone was seen a single time. The V and J genes are TRBV14 and TRBJ2-5; TRBD2 agrees at 13 bases. The V segment lost 0 bases and the J segment 1 base; nucleotides outside the gene matches: 2. Germline V gene sequence: CDR1 SGHDN, CDR2 FVKESK. This CDR3 has 17 amino acids. This CDR3 reads CASSQEGLAGAQETQYF. Written as DNA, the CDR3 is TGTGCCAGCAGCCAAGAAGGACTAGCGGGGGCCCAAGAGACCCAGTACTTC.